The 23 T cell receptor beta chains given below trace back to one sample, sequenced in a study of T cell repertoires in cytomegalovirus infection. No antigens are known for them. TCRdb ran MiXCR on the reads and lists one entry per CDR3 protein. The table records 800,000 to 950,000 distinct CDR3 sequences, over 25% of them present only once. Material: cultured CD8+ T cells from PBMCs, obtained from culture after CMV antigen stimulation. The receptors stem from a human donor in good health (CMV status not recorded). Some clones in this sample may be carry-over from other donors' samples.

This clonotype appeared many times. The CDR3 region has the DNA TGTGCCAGCAGCTTGGGGACAGACATGAACACTGAAGCTTTCTTT. The encoded protein is CASSLGTDMNTEAFF. The rearrangement links TRBV7-6 to TRBJ1-1; 7 positions match TRBD1. Germline V lookup: CDR1 SGHVS, CDR2 FNYEAQ. The CDR3 sequence is 15 residues long. After removal of 3 bases from V and 0 bases from J, the junction contained 4 bases not matched to a gene.

This clonotype came up a few times. The V call is TRBV4-1, the J call TRBJ1-5, with D perhaps TRBD1 (5 bases). This CDR3 is 15 amino acids long. Germline-derived CDR1 and CDR2 are MGHRA and YSYEKL. With 4 bases removed from V and 7 bases from J, the gap between germline ends came to 17 bases. CDR3 in DNA: TGCGCCAGCAGCCCCTTCTGGGGGGAAGTGCAGCCCCAGCATTTT. This translates into CASSPFWGEVQPQHF.

CDR3: CASSFRQGPKSSYNSPLHF. DNA for the CDR3: TGTGCCAGCAGCTTTCGACAGGGCCCTAAAAGCTCCTATAATTCACCCCTCCACTTT. This rearrangement joins TRBV11-2 to TRBJ1-6; 7 bases line up with TRBD1. CDR1 is SGHAT, CDR2 FQNNGV, per germline. V was clipped by 3 bases and J by 0 bases; unmatched bases: 11. This CDR3 comprises 19 residues.

This clonotype was recorded a few times. The CDR3 spells CASSLSRRGSLYNEQFF. CDR3 sequence (DNA): TGTGCCAGCAGCCTTTCTCGCAGGGGAAGTCTTTACAATGAGCAGTTCTTC. The J gene is TRBJ2-1, the V gene TRBV3-1; the D gene is possibly TRBD1 (6 bases). This CDR3 has 17 residues. Germline V lookup: CDR1 LGHDT, CDR2 YNNKEL (reference sequence). Trimming pared 4 bases from V and 4 bases from J, leaving 20 bases between.

The rearrangement joins TRBV6-1 to TRBJ1-2; the D is unclear. V lost 2 bases, J lost 2 bases, and 15 bases lay in between. The CDR3 totals 16 residues. CDR1 and CDR2 (germline): MNHNS, SASEGT. CDR3 amino acids: CASSEHDGSVNYGYTF. The CDR3 nucleotides are TGTGCCAGCAGTGAACACGATGGCAGCGTAAACTATGGCTACACCTTC.

The chain couples TRBV29-1 to TRBJ1-4; the D gene is possibly TRBD1 (5 bases). The CDR3 runs 15 residues. Trimming stripped 0 bases from V and 7 bases from J, with 15 bases between. Germline loops: CDR1 SQVTM, CDR2 ANQGSEA. The CDR3: CSVEDNRGLAEKLFF. The CDR3 nucleotides read TGCAGCGTTGAAGATAATCGGGGGTTGGCTGAAAAACTGTTTTTT.

The V and J genes are TRBV19 and TRBJ2-2, with D perhaps TRBD2 (6 bases). Trimming removed 6 bases at V and 1 base at J, with 12 bases between. Germline loops: CDR1 LNHDA, CDR2 SQIVND (reference sequence). The CDR3 spans 15 residues. The CDR3 DNA reads TGTGCCAGTAGACGGGACTCAAGGAACACCGGGGAGCTGTTTTTT. Translated, it gives CASRRDSRNTGELFF.

A few counts support this clonotype. V is TRBV10-3 and J is TRBJ2-1, with 14 bases that match TRBD2. From germline, CDR1 is ENHRY and CDR2 SYGVKD. The CDR3 contains 13 residues. After removal of 9 bases from V and 9 bases from J, the junction contained 4 bases not matched to a gene. The CDR3 DNA follows: TGTGCCATGGCCGGGACTAGCGGGGGTGAGCAGTTCTTC. It encodes CAMAGTSGGEQFF.

The rearrangement joins TRBV7-9 to TRBJ1-4; 8 bases align to TRBD1. This CDR3 has 15 residues. The V gene end was trimmed by 4 bases and the J gene end by 10 bases; junction bases not matched to a gene: 11. The germline CDR1 and CDR2 sequences are SEHNR and FQNEAQ (reference sequence). The CDR3 sequence: CASSSVRGQGVKLFF. The CDR3 coding sequence is TGTGCCAGCAGCTCCGTCAGAGGACAGGGAGTAAAACTGTTTTTT.

The gene calls are TRBV6-5 and TRBJ1-1, with TRBD1 as a possible D gene (5 bases). This CDR3 region has 15 residues. The germline V and J ends were trimmed by 2 bases and 5 bases, with 15 bases remaining between them. CDR1 and CDR2 from the germline V gene are MNHEY and SVGAGI. The CDR3, as DNA: TGTGCCAGCAGTTACCACGGGGGGGGGAAAACTGAAGCTTTCTTT. Translated, it gives CASSYHGGGKTEAFF.

This clonotype was recorded a few times. CDR3 amino acids: CASSFPMGPGELFF. CDR3 bases: TGTGCCAGCAGCTTTCCCATGGGGCCCGGGGAGCTGTTTTTT. The genes are TRBV7-6 and TRBJ2-2; TRBD1 might be the D (5 bases). The CDR3 sequence is 14 residues long. Germline-derived CDR1 and CDR2 are SGHVS and FNYEAQ. Trimming stripped 3 bases from V and 6 bases from J, with 11 bases between.

The J gene is TRBJ1-2, the V gene TRBV6-1; D unresolved. The V end lost 8 bases, the J end lost 5 bases, and 15 bases lay between the germline ends. The CDR3 spans 13 residues. Germline values: CDR1 MNHNS, CDR2 SASEGT. CDR3 amino acids: CASYDTDPYGYTF. The CDR3 DNA follows: TGTGCCAGCTATGACACGGATCCTTATGGCTACACCTTC.

This clonotype was observed a handful of times. The rearrangement uses TRBV6-1 and TRBJ2-5, with a weak D call TRBD1 (5 bases). Per the germline V gene, CDR1 is MNHNS and CDR2 is SASEGT. CDR3 length: 18 residues. Deletions cut 6 bases from V and 1 base from J, with 24 bases between. CDR3 in DNA: TGTGCCAGCAGCCGAGAGGTAATTGGGGCCAGCACCCAAGAGACCCAGTACTTC. The encoded protein is CASSREVIGASTQETQYF.

This clonotype came up a few times. V is TRBV27 and J is TRBJ2-7, with 9 bases fitting TRBD2. CDR1 is MNHEY and CDR2 is SMNVEV in the germline V gene (reference sequence). CDR3 length: 17 residues. Unmatched junction bases numbered 15, after V lost 2 bases and J lost 7 bases. In DNA form, the CDR3 reads TGTGCCAGCAGTTTAAAGGGGGGACTAGCCCGATTTGGGGAGCAGTACGTC. It codes for CASSLKGGLARFGEQYV.

There are a few counts of this clonotype. The V gene is TRBV28, the J gene TRBJ1-5; no clear D gene. This CDR3 is built from 16 residues. Germline-derived CDR1 and CDR2 are MDHEN and SYDVKM. Trimming removed 5 bases at V and 0 bases at J, with 14 bases between. The CDR3 DNA reads TGTGCCAGCAGTGCCTGGGAAATCCATAGCAATCAGCCCCAGCATTTT. It specifies CASSAWEIHSNQPQHF.

This clonotype has a handful of counts. The gene calls are TRBV28 and TRBJ2-2; TRBD1 agrees at 10 bases. CDR1 and CDR2 (germline): MDHEN, SYDVKM. With 5 bases clipped from V and 4 bases from J, the junction kept 10 bases outside the gene matches. The CDR3 is 17 residues long. CDR3 in DNA: TGTGCCAGCAGTGCCGTCCCGGGACAGGGGATCACCGGGGAGCTGTTTTTT. Its translation: CASSAVPGQGITGELFF. Together with reference TRBV28 and TRBJ2-2, the CDR3 gives the full variable domain: DVKVTQSSRYLVKRTGEKVFLECVQDMDHENMFWYRQDPGLGLRLIYFSYDVKMKEKGDIPEGYSVSREKKERFSLILESASTNQTSMYLCASSAVPGQGITGELFFGEGSRLTVL.

The chain uses TRBV10-2 and TRBJ1-1, with 8 positions matching TRBD1. Germline lookup yields CDR1 WSHSY and CDR2 SAAADI. V dropped 7 bases and J dropped 3; count of bases not matched to a gene: 10. CDR3 size: 15 residues. This CDR3 is CASIVPGGSDTEAFF. CDR3 in DNA: TGCGCCAGCATAGTCCCAGGGGGCTCGGACACTGAAGCTTTCTTT.

The chain uses TRBV3-1 and TRBJ2-2; 7 bases agree with TRBD2. In germline, CDR1 is LGHDT, CDR2 YNNKEL (reference sequence). V dropped 4 bases and J dropped 2; count of bases not matched to a gene: 7. This CDR3 is 16 amino acids long. CDR3 loop: CASSRGLYLNTGELFF. In DNA, the CDR3 is TGTGCCAGCAGCCGGGGACTATACCTTAACACCGGGGAGCTGTTTTTT.

This clonotype was seen many times. The chain joins TRBV4-3 to TRBJ2-1; weak D call: TRBD2 (6 bases). The CDR3 has 16 residues. Deletions cut 0 bases from V and 4 bases from J, with 13 bases between. The germline V gene encodes CDR1 LGHNA and CDR2 YSLEER. The CDR3 loop reads CASSQDGGYGYNEQFF. The CDR3 region has the DNA TGCGCCAGCAGCCAAGATGGAGGGTACGGGTACAATGAGCAGTTCTTC.

CDR3 DNA: TGTGCCAGCAGGACTCCCCGTACAAGCACCGGGGAGCTGTTTTTT. As protein: CASRTPRTSTGELFF. The rearrangement uses TRBV2 and TRBJ2-2; D unresolved. Germline V gives CDR1 SNHLY, CDR2 FYNNEI. Trimming cost V 6 bases and J 4 bases, with 15 bases left between them. The CDR3 extends over 15 amino acids.

The CDR3 region is CASSRNPGLAYLSEQYV. CDR3 sequence (DNA): TGTGCCAGCAGTCGAAATCCGGGACTAGCGTATCTCAGCGAGCAGTACGTC. The chain couples TRBV27 to TRBJ2-7; 10 bases fit TRBD2. The CDR3 runs to 17 residues. The germline V gene has CDR1 MNHEY and CDR2 SMNVEV (reference sequence). V dropped 5 bases and J dropped 6; count of bases not matched to a gene: 16.

There are a few counts of this clonotype. V and J are TRBV7-9 and TRBJ2-3; TRBD1 aligns across 12 bases. V lost 2 bases, J lost 4 bases, and 10 bases stayed unmatched. The germline V gene encodes CDR1 SEHNR and CDR2 FQNEAQ (reference sequence). This CDR3 has 18 residues. The CDR3 region is CASSLSFRDRGRPDTQYF. CDR3 coding DNA: TGTGCCAGCAGCTTATCCTTTCGGGACAGGGGGCGCCCAGATACGCAGTATTTT.

This clonotype showed up just a few times. The chain employs TRBV12-5 and TRBJ1-1; tentative D call: TRBD1 (6 bases). The CDR3 covers 13 residues. In germline, CDR1 is LGHNT, CDR2 FRNRAP. V was trimmed by 5 bases and J by 8 bases, leaving 15 bases between them. The CDR3 sequence is CASGLRGGSEAFF. In nucleotides, the CDR3 is TGTGCTAGTGGTCTAAGAGGGGGTTCCGAAGCTTTCTTT. Full variable domain (outside the CDR3, taken from reference TRBV12-5 and TRBJ1-1): DARVTQTPRHKVTEMGQEVTMRCQPILGHNTVFWYRQTMMQGLELLAYFRNRAPLDDSGMPKDRFSAEMPDATLATLKIQPSEPRDSAVYFCASGLRGGSEAFFGQGTRLTVV.